The subject of this entry is one T cell receptor beta chain. These data come from a study of cytomegalovirus exposure and HLA in healthy donors. TCRdb's table, derived via immunoSEQ multiplex PCR, lists solely in-frame clones and lacks some. The data contain tens of thousands of clones, just under 85% of them seen just once; the ten biggest clones take up around 2.9%. V lost 0 bases, J lost 4 bases, and 8 bases stayed unmatched. This CDR3 region has 16 residues. CDR1 SGHRS and CDR2 YFSETQ come from the germline V gene. V is TRBV5-1 and J is TRBJ2-3, with 7 positions matching TRBD2. The sequenced sample was PBMCs. The receptor was derived from a man aged 25-45 years in good health and CMV-seronegative. In DNA form, the CDR3 reads TGCGCCAGCAGCTTGGGGGGGGGAGGGCCCGCAGATACGCAGTATTTT. Translation: CASSLGGGGPADTQYF.